Below, 17 T cell receptor beta chains from the same sample are listed, as sequenced in a study of molecular identifiers for immune sequencing clone quantification. TCRdb independently ran MiXCR on the PCR reads; one entry per CDR3 protein. The sample records 20,000 or so distinct CDR3 sequences, roughly 20% being singletons. Sequencing input: naive CD8+ T cells from blood, with Jurkat cell RNA spiked in. Subset meaning: FACS-sorted CD8+CD4-CCR7+CD45RA+ naive T cells. The receptor source for this set is a human donor in good health. Some libraries in this study had Jurkat cell RNA spiked in.

CDR3 DNA sequence: TGTGCCAGCAGCTTATACCTCAAGGGGCGGGGGAGGACAGATACGCAGTATTTT. This codes for CASSLYLKGRGRTDTQYF. V usage is TRBV7-2 and J usage is TRBJ2-3; TRBD2 agrees at 7 bases. Germline CDR1 and CDR2: SGHTA and FQGNSA. CDR3 length: 18 amino acids. Trimming cost V 2 bases and J 3 bases; bases outside gene matches: 14.

This clonotype was recorded at least ten times. The CDR3 region is CASSAWSGTSTDTQYF. The CDR3 DNA follows: TGTGCCAGCAGCGCCTGGAGCGGGACTAGCACAGATACGCAGTATTTT. V is TRBV9 and J is TRBJ2-3; 7 positions agree with TRBD2. The V segment lost 3 bases and the J segment 0 bases; nucleotides outside the gene matches: 7. This CDR3 spans 16 amino acids. Germline CDR1 reads SGDLS; CDR2 reads YYNGEE.

This clonotype has at least ten counts. The CDR3 is CSVEDPQNTGELFF. CDR3 bases: TGCAGCGTTGAAGATCCCCAGAACACCGGGGAGCTGTTTTTT. The rearrangement links TRBV29-1 to TRBJ2-2; D gene uncertain. This CDR3 region has 14 residues. Trimming left V 0 bases short and J 1 base short, with 6 bases between. Per germline, CDR1 SQVTM and CDR2 ANQGSEA.

In the case of this clonotype: A read error is possible here, since a much larger clone lies one base away. The V gene is TRBV10-3, the J gene TRBJ2-1; the match to TRBD2 covers 7 bases. Germline assignment: CDR1 ENHRY and CDR2 SYGVKD. There are 16 residues in the CDR3. Trimming cost V 0 bases and J 5 bases; bases outside gene matches: 7. CDR3 loop: CAISESGGAGHNEQFF. Here the CDR3 DNA reads TGTGCCATCAGTGAGTCTGGTGGAGCGGGGCACAATGAGCAGTTCTTC.

At least ten counts were recorded for this clonotype. The rearrangement uses TRBV12-5 and TRBJ1-2; no firm D call. The CDR3 totals 12 residues. Germline V gives CDR1 LGHNT, CDR2 FRNRAP. Trimming pared 1 base from V and 8 bases from J, leaving 8 bases between. CDR3 DNA: TGTGCTAGTGGTTTGGCAGGCCGAGGCTACACCTTC. Residues: CASGLAGRGYTF.

This clonotype showed up many times. This chain connects TRBV7-2 to TRBJ2-5; the D is unclear. V shed 4 bases and J shed 5 bases, with 11 bases lying between them. Germline loops: CDR1 SGHTA, CDR2 FQGNSA. The CDR3 is 13 residues long. The CDR3 sequence is CASSSSTGETQYF. The CDR3 DNA is TGTGCCAGCAGCTCTTCGACTGGGGAGACCCAGTACTTC.

The chain is built from TRBV28 and TRBJ2-1; D gene uncertain. Trimming pared 5 bases from V and 5 bases from J, leaving 10 bases between. This CDR3 has 13 amino acids. The germline CDR1 and CDR2 sequences are MDHEN and SYDVKM. In nucleotides, the CDR3 is TGTGCCAGCAGTCAGAGTAGCAACAATGAGCAGTTCTTC. Its translation is CASSQSSNNEQFF. The complete variable domain, with remaining parts taken from reference TRBV28 and TRBJ2-1, reads DVKVTQSSRYLVKRTGEKVFLECVQDMDHENMFWYRQDPGLGLRLIYFSYDVKMKEKGDIPEGYSVSREKKERFSLILESASTNQTSMYLCASSQSSNNEQFFGPGTRLTVL.

This clonotype has a count of ten or more. This sequence joins TRBV15 and TRBJ2-1, with a possible D match to TRBD1 (5 bases). Germline assignment: CDR1 LNHNV and CDR2 YYDKDF (reference sequence). V dropped 3 bases and J dropped 2 bases, with 5 bases sitting between them. This CDR3 has 13 amino acids. The CDR3 sequence: CATSRTAYNEQFF. In nucleotides, the CDR3 is TGTGCCACCAGCAGGACAGCCTACAATGAGCAGTTCTTC.

This clonotype was detected ten times or more. This chain joins TRBV29-1 and TRBJ2-3; D is unresolved. V lost 3 bases and J lost 2, with 12 bases in between. This CDR3 contains 14 residues. Per germline, CDR1 SQVTM and CDR2 ANQGSEA. CDR3 loop: CSVEGADSTDTQYF. The CDR3 coding sequence is TGCAGCGTTGAGGGCGCCGATTCCACAGATACGCAGTATTTT.

There are many counts of this clonotype. The chain is built from TRBV4-1 and TRBJ2-5; a weak D match, TRBD1 (6 bases). There are 16 residues in the CDR3. Germline V gene sequence: CDR1 MGHRA, CDR2 YSYEKL. V dropped 1 base and J dropped 1 base, with 13 bases sitting between them. CDR3 amino acids: CASSQGRYRVQETQYF. The CDR3 bases are TGCGCCAGCAGCCAAGGACGGTACAGGGTCCAAGAGACCCAGTACTTC.

Turning to this clonotype: A much larger clone lies a single base off, so this may be a read error. The chain links TRBV4-3 to TRBJ2-7; D possibly corresponds to TRBD2 (5 bases). Germline V gene sequence: CDR1 LGHNA, CDR2 YSLEER. The CDR3 covers 16 residues. V lost 1 base and J lost 2, with 15 bases in between. CDR3 nucleotides: TGCGCCAGCAGCCAAGGAGAGAACGTGGGAGCCTACGAGCAGTACTTC. Translating gives CASSQGENVGAYEQYF.

Concerning this clonotype: A much larger clone sits a single nucleotide away, making a read error possible. The chain carries TRBV6-6 and TRBJ2-1; the D gene is possibly TRBD1 (6 bases). The CDR3 loop spans 11 amino acids. V lost 10 bases and J lost 10, with 14 bases in between. Germline CDR1 MNHNY, CDR2 SVGAGI (reference sequence). The CDR3 reads CATTGIGEQFF. The CDR3 DNA reads as TGTGCCACCACAGGGATTGGCGAGCAGTTCTTC.

This clonotype was picked up many times. The rearrangement uses TRBV20-1 and TRBJ2-7, with TRBD2 identical over 7 bases. CDR3 length: 13 amino acids. The V gene's germline CDR1 is DFQATT and CDR2 SNEGSKA (reference sequence). The trim removed 3 bases at V and 0 bases at J, leaving 2 bases unmatched. CDR3 in amino acids: CSASSSGSYEQYF. The CDR3 nucleotides are TGCAGTGCTAGTTCTAGCGGCTCCTACGAGCAGTACTTC.

The sample holds a few counts of this clonotype. The chain employs TRBV4-3 and TRBJ1-2; D is undetermined. The CDR3 totals 16 residues. V dropped 0 bases and J dropped 6 bases, with 17 bases sitting between them. Germline CDR1 is LGHNA and CDR2 is YSLEER. In DNA, the CDR3 is TGCGCCAGCAGCCAAGATCGATCGCCGGGTTTGGATGGCTACACCTTC. Translated: CASSQDRSPGLDGYTF.

The chain uses TRBV5-1 and TRBJ2-7, with 7 bases identical to TRBD1. The V and J ends lost 4 bases and 3 bases, in that order; junction bases with no gene match: 7. The CDR3 runs 14 residues. Germline V gene data show CDR1 as SGHRS and CDR2 as YFSETQ. The CDR3 sequence: CASSIDRENYEQYF. In DNA form, the CDR3 reads TGCGCCAGCAGCATCGACAGGGAAAACTACGAGCAGTACTTC.

V gene TRBV20-1 combines with J gene TRBJ2-5; maybe TRBD2 (6 bases). This CDR3 is built from 14 residues. Germline lookup yields CDR1 DFQATT and CDR2 SNEGSKA (reference sequence). Deletions cut 4 bases from V and 1 base from J, with 13 bases between. The CDR3 DNA reads as TGCAGTGCTAACTTCGGGGGAACCCAAGAGACCCAGTACTTC. Translation: CSANFGGTQETQYF.

This clonotype appeared a few times. The CDR3 protein is CASRMGHSYEQYF. CDR3 DNA sequence: TGTGCCAGTAGAATGGGCCACTCCTACGAGCAGTACTTC. The chain joins TRBV19 to TRBJ2-7; D not certain. Germline CDR1 LNHDA, CDR2 SQIVND (reference sequence). There are 13 residues in the CDR3. Trimming left V 6 bases short and J 0 bases short, with 9 bases between.